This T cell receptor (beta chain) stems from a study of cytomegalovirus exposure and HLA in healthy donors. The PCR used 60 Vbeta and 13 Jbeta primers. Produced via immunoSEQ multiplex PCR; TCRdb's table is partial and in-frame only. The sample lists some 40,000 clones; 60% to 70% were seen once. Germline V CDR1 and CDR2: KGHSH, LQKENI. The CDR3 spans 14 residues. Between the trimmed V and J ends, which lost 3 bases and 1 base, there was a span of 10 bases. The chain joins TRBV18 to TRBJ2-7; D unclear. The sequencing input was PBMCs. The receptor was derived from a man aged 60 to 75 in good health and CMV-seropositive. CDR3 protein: CASSPAQDSYEQYF. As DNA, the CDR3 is TGTGCCAGCTCACCCGCCCAGGATTCCTACGAGCAGTACTTC.